The clone carrying this TCR beta chain was counted between two and nine times. The junction departs from germline at one end; a sequencing error may be responsible. Treatment denoted: oral pan-JAK inhibitor, 5-10 mg twice daily. In germline, CDR1 is SGHNT, CDR2 YYREEE (reference sequence). The CDR3 consists of 14 residues. The data belong to a study of CD8+ T cells in alopecia areata. Extraction of RNA preceded its reverse transcription into cDNA, which served as the sequencing template. Libraries were prepared by immunoSEQ multiplex PCR; TCRdb keeps only in-frame clonotypes and omits some of them. The table records 150,000 to 200,000 clones, 65% of them present only once.

The sequencing here drew on CD4+ T cells sorted from blood, taken at week 4, from a patient treated with tofacitinib. The chain joins TRBV5-4 to TRBJ2-7, with no clear D. The TCR originated in a human donor with alopecia areata. CDR3 protein: CASSPDWALSELNF. CDR3 nucleotides: TGTGCCAGCAGCCCGGATTGGGCTCTCTCGGAACTAAACTTC.